The rows below give T cell receptor beta chains drawn from one sample of a study of CD8 T cells in ankylosing spondylitis. Via MiXCR, TCRdb re-called the 5' RACE reads, giving one row per CDR3 protein. The data show 80,000 to 100,000 distinct CDR3 sequences, roughly 10% seen once. The source material was blood, either unsorted or a sorted T cell fraction (not recorded which). The source is a male donor with ankylosing spondylitis or in good health (not recorded which). The CDR3 runs from the conserved cysteine through the conserved F or W. D genes are given only for firm matches. Size tells how often a clone was seen (once, few, many) or the class of an expanded clone, and some rows leave it out.

>TRBJ1-2|TRBV4-2|NA|many|12
CASSQGGNGYTF
TGTGCCAGCAGCCAAGGGGGGAATGGCTACACCTTC
>TRBJ2-5|TRBV12-3/TRBV12-4|NA|many|15
CASSAPNTGQETQYF
TGTGCCAGCAGTGCCCCAAATACTGGGCAGGAGACCCAGTACTTC
>TRBJ2-3|TRBV19|NA|NA|15
CASKVYSFSTDTQYF
TGTGCCAGTAAAGTGTACAGCTTTAGCACAGATACGCAGTATTTT
>TRBJ2-3|TRBV5-4|TRBD2|NA|18
CASSSGLAGLTSTDTQYF
TGTGCCAGCAGCTCGGGACTAGCGGGCCTTACAAGCACAGATACGCAGTATTTT
>TRBJ1-4|TRBV20-1|NA|many|11
CSFWLGEKLFF
TGCAGTTTTTGGCTGGGTGAAAAACTGTTTTTT
>TRBJ2-2|TRBV12-3/TRBV12-4|NA|many|15
CASSLTQRNTGELFF
TGTGCCAGCAGTTTAACCCAGCGGAACACCGGGGAGCTGTTTTTT
>TRBJ2-1|TRBV24-1|TRBD2|many|18
CATSDGMRGGLSYNEQFF
TGTGCCACCAGTGACGGTATGCGGGGGGGCCTTTCTTACAATGAGCAGTTCTTC
>TRBJ2-3|TRBV7-3|NA|few|16
CASSLDRGASTDTQYF
TGTGCCAGCAGCTTGGATCGGGGGGCCAGCACAGATACGCAGTATTTT
>TRBJ2-5|TRBV7-3|NA|few|14
CASSLMGGEGTQYF
TGTGCCAGCAGCTTAATGGGGGGTGAGGGGACCCAGTACTTC
>TRBJ2-7|TRBV6-1|NA|many|17
CASSEWTLAETSYEQYF
TGTGCCAGCAGTGAATGGACTTTGGCAGAAACCTCCTACGAGCAGTACTTC
>TRBJ2-1|TRBV12-3/TRBV12-4|NA|few|14
CASSSITSNHEQFF
TGTGCCAGCAGTTCCATAACTAGCAACCATGAGCAGTTCTTC
>TRBJ1-5|TRBV4-1|NA|NA|16
CASSQDFGGATDTQHF
TGCGCCAGCAGCCAAGATTTCGGGGGGGCCACAGATACGCAGCATTTT
>TRBJ1-1|TRBV7-9|NA|many|16
CASSYPPGTLNTEAFF
TGTGCCAGCAGCTACCCGCCCGGGACACTGAACACTGAAGCTTTCTTT
>TRBJ2-3|TRBV29-1|TRBD1|many|14
CSVTGTGVSDTQYF
TGCAGCGTCACCGGGACAGGGGTATCAGATACGCAGTATTTT
>TRBJ2-1|TRBV20-1|NA|many|14
CSARDPVRNNEQFF
TGCAGTGCTAGAGACCCCGTACGGAACAATGAGCAGTTCTTC
>TRBJ2-7|TRBV7-2|NA|NA|16
CASSSNWGGSSYEQYF
TGTGCCAGCTCGTCCAACTGGGGAGGAAGCTCCTACGAGCAGTACTTC
>TRBJ1-1|TRBV5-5|TRBD1|many|15
CASSSRTGSDTEAFF
TGTGCCAGCAGCTCGCGGACAGGGAGCGACACTGAAGCTTTCTTT
>TRBJ1-5|TRBV28|TRBD1|few|19
CASRTGQARLKDSNQPQHF
TGTGCCAGCAGAACTGGACAGGCAAGGTTAAAGGATAGCAATCAGCCCCAGCATTTT
>TRBJ2-7|TRBV5-1|TRBD2|many|16
CASSPGAGGLSYEQYF
TGCGCCAGCAGCCCCGGGGCGGGGGGCCTCTCCTACGAGCAGTACTTC
>TRBJ1-5|TRBV13|TRBD1|few|16
CASSFRGQRSNQPQHF
TGTGCCAGCAGCTTCAGGGGGCAGAGGAGCAATCAGCCCCAGCATTTT
>TRBJ2-7|TRBV4-2|TRBD2|many|14
CASSPGLGTREQYF
TGTGCCAGCAGCCCGGGACTAGGGACGAGGGAGCAGTACTTC
>TRBJ1-5|TRBV5-1|NA|many|15
CASSLEAGAGQPQHF
TGCGCCAGCAGCTTGGAGGCGGGGGCCGGTCAGCCCCAGCATTTT
>TRBJ2-5|TRBV7-2|TRBD2|NA|16
CASSPLRLAGGETQYF
TGTGCCAGCAGCCCACTGAGACTAGCGGGGGGCGAGACCCAGTACTTC
>TRBJ2-1|TRBV6-1|TRBD1|many|15
CASSPGTATYNEQFF
TGTGCCAGCAGCCCCGGGACAGCGACTTACAATGAGCAGTTCTTC
>TRBJ2-2|TRBV20-1|NA|many|15
CSAREADGATGELFF
TGCAGTGCTAGAGAGGCTGATGGGGCCACCGGGGAGCTGTTTTTT
>TRBJ2-7|TRBV6-2/TRBV6-3|NA|many|13
CASSGSFLGEQYF
TGTGCCAGCAGCGGGTCCTTCTTGGGGGAGCAGTACTTC
>TRBJ2-5|TRBV30|TRBD2|few|14
CAWSLAGVGETQYF
TGTGCCTGGAGCCTAGCGGGGGTCGGAGAGACCCAGTACTTC
>TRBJ1-5|TRBV20-1|NA|many|17
CSARDWRGVGTDQPQHF
TGCAGTGCTAGAGATTGGCGAGGGGTCGGAACCGATCAGCCCCAGCATTTT
>TRBJ1-1|TRBV11-2|NA|many|14
CASTMRGGNTEAFF
TGTGCCAGCACTATGCGGGGGGGGAACACTGAAGCTTTCTTT
>TRBJ1-1|TRBV7-2|NA|many|14
CASSFRGGNTEAFF
TGTGCCAGCAGCTTTAGGGGTGGCAACACTGAAGCTTTCTTT
>TRBJ2-7|TRBV19|NA|NA|12
CASSPGLGEQYF
TGTGCCAGTAGTCCGGGACTCGGCGAGCAGTACTTC
>TRBJ2-5|TRBV10-3|TRBD2|many|15
CAISLTSGGSETQYF
TGTGCCATCAGTTTGACTAGCGGGGGGTCGGAGACCCAGTACTTC
>TRBJ2-4|TRBV7-3|NA|few|15
CASSLSTGPQNIQYF
TGTGCCAGCAGCTTAAGTACGGGGCCCCAAAACATTCAGTACTTC
>TRBJ2-3|TRBV4-2|NA|NA|16
CASSQDGRVSTDTQYF
TGTGCCAGCAGCCAAGACGGGCGAGTCAGCACAGATACGCAGTATTTT
>TRBJ2-7|TRBV4-1|TRBD2|NA|15
CASSRVSGGAYEQYF
TGCGCCAGCAGCCGAGTTAGCGGGGGTGCTTACGAGCAGTACTTC
>TRBJ2-5|TRBV20-1|TRBD1|many|14
CSARDRQGQETQYF
TGCAGTGCTAGGGACAGGCAGGGCCAAGAGACCCAGTACTTC
>TRBJ2-7|TRBV30|NA|many|14
CAWELGQPFYEQYF
TGTGCCTGGGAGTTGGGACAACCTTTCTACGAGCAGTACTTC
>TRBJ2-2|TRBV12-3/TRBV12-4|NA|many|12
CASSPGNGELFF
TGTGCCAGCAGTCCAGGAAACGGGGAGCTGTTTTTT
>TRBJ2-3|TRBV28|TRBD2|many|15
CASSFGGGGTDTQYF
TGTGCCAGCAGTTTCGGGGGGGGCGGCACAGATACGCAGTATTTT
>TRBJ2-5|TRBV24-1|TRBD2|many|16
CATSDLGLADQETQYF
TGTGCCACCAGTGATTTGGGGCTAGCGGACCAAGAGACCCAGTACTTC
>TRBJ1-6|TRBV10-3|NA|many|15
CAISEQGDYNSPLHF
TGTGCCATCAGTGAACAGGGCGACTATAATTCACCCCTCCACTTT
>TRBJ1-1|TRBV5-1|TRBD1|many|17
CASSFDRGAGMNTEAFF
TGCGCCAGCAGCTTCGACAGGGGAGCGGGGATGAACACTGAAGCTTTCTTT
>TRBJ2-3|TRBV14|NA|many|13
CASRWGGTDTQYF
TGTGCCAGCAGATGGGGGGGCACAGATACGCAGTATTTT
>TRBJ2-5|TRBV2|NA|many|13
CASSEQFGETQYF
TGTGCCAGCAGTGAACAGTTTGGGGAGACCCAGTACTTC
>TRBJ2-3|TRBV3-1|NA|many|17
CASSPTGHPQKADTQYF
TGTGCCAGCAGCCCCACAGGGCACCCCCAGAAGGCAGATACGCAGTATTTT
>TRBJ2-3|TRBV29-1|NA|many|13
CSVGQTSTDTQYF
TGCAGCGTCGGGCAGACTAGCACAGATACGCAGTATTTT
>TRBJ2-1|TRBV9|NA|many|10
CASNKNEQFF
TGTGCCAGCAATAAGAATGAGCAGTTCTTC
>TRBJ1-1|TRBV5-1|TRBD1|few|14
CASSWDRANTEAFF
TGCGCCAGCAGCTGGGACAGGGCGAACACTGAAGCTTTCTTT
>TRBJ2-5|TRBV11-3|NA|NA|15
CASSLAGLIGETQYF
TGTGCCAGCAGCTTAGCGGGGCTAATCGGGGAGACCCAGTACTTC